A single sample gave rise to the 5 T cell receptor beta chains below, sequenced in a study of beta chain features in type 1 diabetes. Reverse transcription of all isolated RNA meant that expressed TCRB transcripts were sequenced. Only in-frame clones appear in the TCRdb table, and some are missing; sequencing was by immunoSEQ multiplex PCR. In the table there are around 140,000 clones, more than 9% of which are singletons. The specimen was naive CD4+ T cells from blood. The receptors were gathered from a man aged 18 to 35 in good health.

The sample holds a few counts of this clone. Additional DNA sequences in this sample encode the identical CDR3. The chain has TRBV2 and TRBJ2-5; D is ambiguous. From germline, CDR1 is SNHLY and CDR2 FYNNEI. CDR3 size: 11 residues. The V end was cut by 4 bases, the J end by 5 bases, with 5 bases between. CDR3 protein: CASSVEETQYF. The DNA for the CDR3 is TGTGCCAGCAGTGTTGAGGAGACCCAGTACTTC.

The chain recombines TRBV18 with TRBJ2-5; 7 bases fit TRBD1. The ends lost 0 bases at V and 2 bases at J; junction bases unmatched: 3. In germline, CDR1 is KGHSH, CDR2 LQKENI. The CDR3 runs 15 residues. The CDR3 sequence: CASSPPTRGQETQYF. The CDR3, as DNA: TGTGCCAGCTCACCACCGACCAGGGGGCAAGAGACCCAGTACTTC.

Written as DNA, the CDR3 is TGTGCCAGCAGCTCCACAGGGGGACGAGCTTTCTTT. It codes for CASSSTGGRAFF. This chain joins TRBV7-2 and TRBJ1-1; TRBD1 aligns across 8 bases. Trimming at V came to 4 bases and at J to 10 bases, leaving 5 bases not matched to a gene. This CDR3 comprises 12 residues. Germline assignment: CDR1 SGHTA and CDR2 FQGNSA.

The chain couples TRBV9 to TRBJ2-3, with TRBD1 as a possible D gene (6 bases). The V end was cut by 3 bases, the J end by 1 base, with 21 bases between. Per the germline V gene, CDR1 is SGDLS and CDR2 is YYNGEE. CDR3 size: 18 residues. The CDR3 coding sequence is TGTGCCAGCAGCGCTACCAACACCGCAGGGGTCGGCACAGATACGCAGTATTTT. As protein: CASSATNTAGVGTDTQYF.

The rearrangement joins TRBV5-5 to TRBJ2-3; tentative D call: TRBD1 (5 bases). From germline, CDR1 is SGHKS and CDR2 YYEKEE (reference sequence). The CDR3 sequence is 13 residues long. The V and J ends lost 7 bases and 5 bases respectively, with 14 bases between them. CDR3 nucleotide sequence: TGTGCCAGCGGGCTAGGGGTTCAAGATACGCAGTATTTT. Amino acids: CASGLGVQDTQYF.